A single sample is the source of the 9 T cell receptor beta chains below, sequenced in a study of cytomegalovirus exposure and HLA in healthy donors. The repertoire was sequenced with immunoSEQ multiplex PCR; TCRdb's copy has only in-frame clones and lacks some. The table includes about 160,000 clones, roughly nine tenths detected once. Sequencing input: PBMCs. All receptors come from a woman in her late teens or twenties in good health and CMV-seropositive.

The chain has TRBV28 and TRBJ1-2; 10 bases fit TRBD1. J was trimmed by 8 bases and V by 6 bases; bases with no gene match: 3. The V gene's germline CDR1 is MDHEN and CDR2 SYDVKM. The CDR3 extends over 12 amino acids. CDR3 sequence reads: CASRETGGGYTF. The CDR3 coding sequence is TGTGCCAGCAGAGAGACAGGGGGCGGCTACACCTTC.

The gene calls are TRBV15 and TRBJ1-2, with TRBD1 as a possible D gene (5 bases). Trimming left V 8 bases short and J 6 bases short, with 13 bases between. This CDR3 has 12 residues. Germline values: CDR1 LNHNV, CDR2 YYDKDF (reference sequence). In DNA form, the CDR3 reads TGTGCCACCTCTCAGGGAATTAATGGCTACACCTTC. Amino acids: CATSQGINGYTF.

The chain carries TRBV6-1 and TRBJ1-5; TRBD1 is a possible D gene (6 bases). Germline V gene data show CDR1 as MNHNS and CDR2 as SASEGT. Trimming pared 4 bases from V and 0 bases from J, leaving 16 bases between. The CDR3 sequence is 17 residues long. As DNA, the CDR3 is TGTGCCAGCAGTGGGGTGCTAGGCAGGGGTAGCAATCAGCCCCAGCATTTT. It is translated as CASSGVLGRGSNQPQHF.

The genes are TRBV5-6 and TRBJ2-7; TRBD1 might be the D (6 bases). Germline assignment: CDR1 SGHDT and CDR2 YYEEEE. The ends were cut back, 2 bases at V and 2 bases at J, with 8 bases in the middle. The CDR3 is 13 amino acids. The DNA of the CDR3 is TGTGCCAGCAGCTTCGGACAGACCTACGAGCAGTACTTC. Translation gives CASSFGQTYEQYF.

The chain links TRBV5-1 to TRBJ2-5, with D uncertain. With 0 bases removed from V and 1 base from J, the gap between germline ends came to 7 bases. CDR1 is SGHRS and CDR2 is YFSETQ in the germline V gene. The CDR3 spans 14 residues. CDR3 amino acids: CASSLGSTQETQYF. For the CDR3, the DNA is TGCGCCAGCAGCTTGGGTAGCACCCAAGAGACCCAGTACTTC.

The chain is built from TRBV19 and TRBJ1-5, with D uncertain. The CDR3 runs 15 residues. V lost 1 base and J 1 base, leaving 8 bases between the germline ends. CDR1 and CDR2 (germline): LNHDA, SQIVND (reference sequence). The CDR3, as DNA: TGTGCCAGTAGTATAGGGCCCACGAGCAATCAGCCCCAGCATTTT. It yields the protein CASSIGPTSNQPQHF.

This chain links TRBV27 with TRBJ2-7; 8 bases map to TRBD1. The CDR3 extends over 20 amino acids. The junction had 23 bases not matched to a gene; V was cut back by 5 bases and J by 2 bases. CDR1 MNHEY and CDR2 SMNVEV come from the germline V gene (reference sequence). The CDR3 sequence is CASSTHPPGRGRIFTYEQYF. The CDR3 coding sequence is TGTGCCAGCAGTACCCACCCCCCTGGCAGGGGGCGCATTTTCACCTACGAGCAGTACTTC.

This clone occurred once. The rearrangement joins TRBV29-1 to TRBJ2-5, with 8 positions matching TRBD2. V was pared by 5 bases and J by 0 bases, with 5 bases of the junction left unmatched. The CDR3 runs to 14 residues. Germline CDR1 SQVTM, CDR2 ANQGSEA. The CDR3 reads CSVPAGDYQETQYF. CDR3 DNA: TGCAGCGTTCCAGCGGGAGACTACCAAGAGACCCAGTACTTC.

Here the CDR3 DNA reads TGTGCCACCAGGGGCGGGAGGGCCAGCAATCAGCCCCAGCATTTT. Translated: CATRGGRASNQPQHF. This chain joins TRBV15 and TRBJ1-5; D ambiguous. The CDR3 contains 15 residues. V lost 6 bases to trimming and J lost 1 base, with 13 bases between them. The germline V gene encodes CDR1 LNHNV and CDR2 YYDKDF (reference sequence).